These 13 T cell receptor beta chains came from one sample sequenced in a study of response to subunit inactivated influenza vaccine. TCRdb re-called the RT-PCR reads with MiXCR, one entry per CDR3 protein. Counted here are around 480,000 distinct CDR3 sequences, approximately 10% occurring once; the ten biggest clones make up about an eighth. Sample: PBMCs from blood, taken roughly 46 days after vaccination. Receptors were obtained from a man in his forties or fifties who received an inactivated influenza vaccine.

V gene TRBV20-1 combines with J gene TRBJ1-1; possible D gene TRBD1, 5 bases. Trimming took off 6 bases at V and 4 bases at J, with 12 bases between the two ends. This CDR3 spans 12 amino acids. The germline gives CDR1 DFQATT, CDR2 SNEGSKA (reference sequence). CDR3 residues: CSAVQDSTEAFF. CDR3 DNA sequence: TGCAGTGCAGTACAGGATTCCACTGAAGCTTTCTTT.

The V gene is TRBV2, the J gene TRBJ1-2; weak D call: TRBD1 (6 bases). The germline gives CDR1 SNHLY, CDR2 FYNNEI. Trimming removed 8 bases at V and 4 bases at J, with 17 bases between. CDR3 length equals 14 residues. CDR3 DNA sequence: TGTGCCAGCTCAAGCCAGGGGATAGGCTATGGCTACACCTTC. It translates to CASSSQGIGYGYTF.

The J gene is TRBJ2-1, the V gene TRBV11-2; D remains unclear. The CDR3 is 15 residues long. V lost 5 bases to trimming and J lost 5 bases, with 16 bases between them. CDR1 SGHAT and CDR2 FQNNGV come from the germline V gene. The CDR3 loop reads CASSLRTDRDNEQFF. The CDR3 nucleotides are TGTGCCAGCAGCCTCAGGACGGACCGGGACAATGAGCAGTTCTTC.

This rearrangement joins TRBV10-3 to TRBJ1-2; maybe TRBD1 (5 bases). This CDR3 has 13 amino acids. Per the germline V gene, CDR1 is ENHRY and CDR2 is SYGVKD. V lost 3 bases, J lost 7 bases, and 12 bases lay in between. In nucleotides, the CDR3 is TGTGCCATCAGTGACCGAAGGGACTCTGGCTACACCTTC. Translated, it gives CAISDRRDSGYTF.

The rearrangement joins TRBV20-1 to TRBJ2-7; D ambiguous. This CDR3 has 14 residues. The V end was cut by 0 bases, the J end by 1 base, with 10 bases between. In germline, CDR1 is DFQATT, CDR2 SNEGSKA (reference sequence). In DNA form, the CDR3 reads TGCAGTGCTAGAGATCGAGACACTTCCTACGAGCAGTACTTC. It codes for CSARDRDTSYEQYF.

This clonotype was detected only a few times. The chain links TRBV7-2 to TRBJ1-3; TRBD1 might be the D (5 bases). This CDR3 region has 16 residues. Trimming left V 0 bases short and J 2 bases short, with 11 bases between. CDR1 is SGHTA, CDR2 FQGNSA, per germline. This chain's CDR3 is CASSLAGPGAGNTIYF. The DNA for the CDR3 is TGTGCCAGCAGCTTAGCTGGGCCGGGGGCTGGAAACACCATATATTTT.

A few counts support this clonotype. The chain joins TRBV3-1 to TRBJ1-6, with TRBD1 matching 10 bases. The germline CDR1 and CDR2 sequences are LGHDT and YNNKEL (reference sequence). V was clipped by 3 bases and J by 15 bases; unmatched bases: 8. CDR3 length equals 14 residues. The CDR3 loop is CASSHETGGWILHF. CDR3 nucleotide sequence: TGTGCCAGCAGCCACGAGACAGGGGGCTGGATCCTCCACTTT.

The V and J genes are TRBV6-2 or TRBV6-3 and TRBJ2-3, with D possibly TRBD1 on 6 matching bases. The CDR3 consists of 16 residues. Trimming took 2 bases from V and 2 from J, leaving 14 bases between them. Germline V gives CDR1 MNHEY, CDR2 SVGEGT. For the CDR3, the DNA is TGTGCCAGCAGTTACGTAACAGGGCGACACACAGATACGCAGTATTTT. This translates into CASSYVTGRHTDTQYF.

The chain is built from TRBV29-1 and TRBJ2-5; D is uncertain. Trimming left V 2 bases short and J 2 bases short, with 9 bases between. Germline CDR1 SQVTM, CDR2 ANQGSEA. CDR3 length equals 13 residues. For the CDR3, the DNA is TGCAGCGTTGAATTGGCCGGACAAGAGACCCAGTACTTC. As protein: CSVELAGQETQYF.

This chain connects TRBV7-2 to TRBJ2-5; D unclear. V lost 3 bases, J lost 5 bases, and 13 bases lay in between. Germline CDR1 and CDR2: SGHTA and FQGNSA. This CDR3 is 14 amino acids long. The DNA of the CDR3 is TGTGCCAGCAGCTTGTCCCCTGTCGGGGAGACCCAGTACTTC. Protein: CASSLSPVGETQYF.

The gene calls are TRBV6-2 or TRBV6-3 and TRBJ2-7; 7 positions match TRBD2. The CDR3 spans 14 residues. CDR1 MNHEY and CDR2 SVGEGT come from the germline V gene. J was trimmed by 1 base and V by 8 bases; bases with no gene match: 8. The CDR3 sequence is CASEDWEGSYEQYF. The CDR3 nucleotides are TGTGCCAGCGAAGATTGGGAGGGGTCCTACGAGCAGTACTTC.

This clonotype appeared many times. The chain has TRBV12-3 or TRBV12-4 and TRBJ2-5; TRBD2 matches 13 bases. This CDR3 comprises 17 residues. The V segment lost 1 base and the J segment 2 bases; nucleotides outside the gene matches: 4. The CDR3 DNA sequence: TGTGCCAGCAGTTTAGAGGGGGGACTAGCGGGACAAGAGACCCAGTACTTC. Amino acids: CASSLEGGLAGQETQYF.

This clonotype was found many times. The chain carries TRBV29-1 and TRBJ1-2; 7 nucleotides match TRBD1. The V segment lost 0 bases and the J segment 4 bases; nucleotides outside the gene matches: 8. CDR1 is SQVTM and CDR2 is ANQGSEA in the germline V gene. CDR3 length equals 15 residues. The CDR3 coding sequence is TGCAGCGTTGAAGACCCTGACAGGGTTATCTATGGCTACACCTTC. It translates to CSVEDPDRVIYGYTF. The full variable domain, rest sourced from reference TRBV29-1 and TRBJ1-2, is SAVISQKPSRDICQRGTSLTIQCQVDSQVTMMFWYRQQPGQSLTLIATANQGSEATYESGFVIDKFPISRPNLTFSTLTVSNMSPEDSSIYLCSVEDPDRVIYGYTFGSGTRLTVV.